The 4 T cell receptor beta chains below come from one sample, sequenced in a study of blood T cell repertoires in COVID-19. Here immunoSEQ multiplex PCR was the method, and the copy in TCRdb shows in-frame clones only, minus some. The profile shows about 88,000 clones, 88% of them singletons. Sequenced sample: peripheral blood. These receptors were collected from a woman older than 75 with acute or convalescent COVID-19.

The genes are TRBV4-1 and TRBJ2-5, with 8 positions matching TRBD1. The ends lost 1 base at V and 4 bases at J; junction bases unmatched: 14. The CDR3 totals 18 residues. The germline V gene has CDR1 MGHRA and CDR2 YSYEKL. CDR3 protein: CASSQARATAGGLETQYF. The CDR3 nucleotides read TGCGCCAGCAGCCAAGCGAGGGCGACGGCAGGGGGCTTAGAGACCCAGTACTTC.

The CDR3 DNA reads TGTGCCAGCAGCCGAGGGGGGGCTGAAGCTTTCTTT. Translation gives CASSRGGAEAFF. The chain combines TRBV9 with TRBJ1-1, with a weak D call TRBD1 (6 bases). This CDR3 has 12 residues. Germline assignment: CDR1 SGDLS and CDR2 YYNGEE. Trimming shortened V by 4 bases and J by 6 bases, and 10 bases separated the two germline ends. The variable domain in full, with the rest retrieved from reference TRBV9 and TRBJ1-1, is DSGVTQTPKHLITATGQRVTLRCSPRSGDLSVYWYQQSLDQGLQFLIQYYNGEERAKGNILERFSAQQFPDLHSELNLSSLELGDSALYFCASSRGGAEAFFGQGTRLTVV.

The chain joins TRBV15 to TRBJ1-5; TRBD1 matches 9 bases. Germline V gene data show CDR1 as LNHNV and CDR2 as YYDKDF (reference sequence). The J segment lost 5 bases and the V segment lost 1 base, leaving 3 bases of the junction unmatched. CDR3 length equals 15 residues. CDR3 bases: TGTGCCACCAGCAGAGGTTGGGACAGGGATCAGCCCCAGCATTTT. Its translation is CATSRGWDRDQPQHF.

J is TRBJ1-5 and V is TRBV10-2, with D possibly TRBD1 on 5 matching bases. CDR1 and CDR2 (germline): WSHSY, SAAADI. The ends were cut back, 0 bases at V and 1 base at J, with 10 bases in the middle. The CDR3 spans 16 residues. CDR3 in DNA: TGCGCCAGCAGTGAGTCGGGGGGAGGGAGCAATCAGCCCCAGCATTTT. Translated, it gives CASSESGGGSNQPQHF.